Listed below are T cell receptor beta chains from one sample, sequenced in a study of Graves' ophthalmopathy and Graves' hyperthyroidism. TCRdb used MiXCR to reprocess the multiplex PCR reads, holding one entry per CDR3 protein. Found here are over 150,000 distinct CDR3 sequences, about 40% of them singletons; the top ten hold around 5.5%. The sample consisted of peripheral blood. The receptors were gathered from a woman aged 40 to 49 with Graves' ophthalmopathy. Both conserved end residues are part of each CDR3. A D gene is named only where the DNA matches it firmly. Clone sizes are given selectively: once, few, many, or a class where the clone is expanded.

D	J	V	size	CDR3	DNA
TRBD1	TRBJ2-1	TRBV4-1	NA	CASSQGGQAVLRNEQFF	TGCGCCAGCAGCCAAGGGGGACAGGCAGTTTTGAGGAATGAGCAGTTCTTC
TRBD2	TRBJ2-7	TRBV30	many	CAWSLGLAGGLSYEQYF	TGTGCCTGGAGCCTCGGACTAGCGGGCGGCCTCTCCTACGAGCAGTACTTC
NA	TRBJ2-5	TRBV3-1	NA	CASSQLVGETQYF	TGTGCCAGCAGCCAGCTAGTAGGCGAGACCCAGTACTTC
NA	TRBJ2-7	TRBV5-1	NA	CASSFDRTYEQYF	TGCGCCAGCAGCTTCGACAGAACCTACGAGCAGTACTTC
NA	TRBJ1-3	TRBV15	many	CATSRDLVSGNTIYF	TGTGCCACCAGCAGAGATTTAGTCTCTGGAAACACCATATATTTT
NA	TRBJ2-5	TRBV29-1	many	CSVGPFETQYF	TGCAGCGTTGGCCCCTTTGAGACCCAGTACTTC
NA	TRBJ2-5	TRBV20-1	NA	CSAIPRPGAQYF	TGCAGTGCTATTCCGAGGCCAGGGGCCCAGTACTTC
NA	TRBJ1-2	TRBV11-2	many	CASSSTSAGAYGYTF	TGTGCCAGCAGCTCAACCTCCGCCGGAGCCTATGGCTACACCTTC
TRBD1	TRBJ1-2	TRBV29-1	many	CSAALRQGASDNYGYTF	TGCAGCGCAGCGCTCCGACAGGGGGCATCCGATAACTATGGCTACACCTTC
NA	TRBJ2-7	TRBV14	NA	CASSQGTSGMNRQYF	TGTGCCAGCAGCCAAGGAACGTCAGGGATGAACAGGCAGTACTTC
TRBD1	TRBJ2-2	TRBV12-3/TRBV12-4	NA	CASQGASANTGELFF	TGTGCCAGCCAGGGGGCTAGTGCGAACACCGGGGAGCTGTTTTTT
NA	TRBJ1-5	TRBV19	many	CASSRLTEVPEPQHF	TGTGCCAGTAGTAGACTGACAGAGGTTCCGGAGCCCCAGCATTTT